A selection of T cell receptor beta chains follows, all from one sample in a study of blood T cell repertoires in COVID-19. Sequencing used immunoSEQ multiplex PCR; TCRdb keeps in-frame clones, though not all of them. The sample consists of 450,000 to 500,000 clones, approximately 90% of them appearing once. The specimen sequenced was PBMCs or T cells enriched from blood (not recorded which). The receptors come from a woman in her fifties or sixties who had recovered from COVID-19. The CDR3 runs from the conserved cysteine through the conserved F or W. The D gene is left open where the match is weak. Expanded clones get a size class; other rows say once, few or many, or leave the size out.

abundance: -; len: 12; j_gene: TRBJ1-2; v_gene: TRBV7-2; d_gene: -; CDR3nt: TGTGCCAGCAGCTTATTGAGGGTTGGCTACACCTTC; CDR3aa: CASSLLRVGYTF
abundance: -; len: 19; j_gene: TRBJ2-3; v_gene: TRBV27; d_gene: TRBD1; CDR3nt: TGTGCCAGCAGTTTCGATCGAACCCACAGGGGGCGAGGGACAGATACGCAGTATTTT; CDR3aa: CASSFDRTHRGRGTDTQYF
abundance: -; len: 18; j_gene: TRBJ1-1; v_gene: TRBV3-1/TRBV3-2; d_gene: -; CDR3nt: TGTGCCAGCAGCCACACACCCCGAGGGGGGGTAATGAACACTGAAGCTTTCTTT; CDR3aa: CASSHTPRGGVMNTEAFF
abundance: -; len: 15; j_gene: TRBJ1-3; v_gene: TRBV24-1; d_gene: TRBD1; CDR3nt: TGTGCCACCAGTGCCTCAGGGGGCTCGGGAAACACCATATATTTT; CDR3aa: CATSASGGSGNTIYF
abundance: -; len: 17; j_gene: TRBJ2-1; v_gene: TRBV27; d_gene: TRBD2; CDR3nt: TGTGCCAGCAGTTTATCCCTACTAGCGGGGGGCCAGGGTGAGCAGTTCTTC; CDR3aa: CASSLSLLAGGQGEQFF
abundance: once; len: 15; j_gene: TRBJ1-5; v_gene: TRBV6-5; d_gene: -; CDR3nt: TGTGCCAGCAGTTACTCGACACAGAGCAATCAGCCCCAGCATTTT; CDR3aa: CASSYSTQSNQPQHF
abundance: -; len: 15; j_gene: TRBJ2-1; v_gene: TRBV29-1; d_gene: TRBD1; CDR3nt: TGCAGCGTTGTACCGGATGACAGGGTCTACAATGAGCAGTTCTTC; CDR3aa: CSVVPDDRVYNEQFF
abundance: -; len: 14; j_gene: TRBJ1-1; v_gene: TRBV6-5; d_gene: -; CDR3nt: TGTGCCAGCAGTTACGAGGGGCAGGGAGGGAAAGCTTTCTTT; CDR3aa: CASSYEGQGGKAFF
abundance: -; len: 15; j_gene: TRBJ2-3; v_gene: TRBV7-6; d_gene: TRBD1; CDR3nt: TGTGCCAGCAGACTGACAGGGTCAAGCACAGATACGCAGTATTTT; CDR3aa: CASRLTGSSTDTQYF
abundance: -; len: 12; j_gene: TRBJ1-2; v_gene: TRBV29-1; d_gene: TRBD1; CDR3nt: TGCAGCGTTGAAGGGGACAGGGTCGGCTACACCTTC; CDR3aa: CSVEGDRVGYTF
abundance: few; len: 12; j_gene: TRBJ2-2; v_gene: TRBV29-1; d_gene: -; CDR3nt: TGCAGCGGACAGAAGGTCACCGGGGAGCTGTTTTTT; CDR3aa: CSGQKVTGELFF
abundance: -; len: 16; j_gene: TRBJ2-4; v_gene: TRBV7-8; d_gene: -; CDR3nt: TGTGCCAGCAGCTTAACACAGGGAGTAGCCAAAAACATTCAGTACTTC; CDR3aa: CASSLTQGVAKNIQYF
abundance: -; len: 15; j_gene: TRBJ1-5; v_gene: TRBV7-2; d_gene: TRBD1; CDR3nt: TGTGCCAGCAGCTTCGGGACAGGACTGAATCAGCCCCAGCATTTT; CDR3aa: CASSFGTGLNQPQHF
abundance: -; len: 14; j_gene: TRBJ1-1; v_gene: TRBV7-2; d_gene: -; CDR3nt: TGTGCCAGCAGCTTAGAACTCTTGAACACTGAAGCTTTCTTT; CDR3aa: CASSLELLNTEAFF
abundance: -; len: 15; j_gene: TRBJ1-2; v_gene: TRBV12-5; d_gene: -; CDR3nt: TGTGCTAGTGGCCCCCGTTTACAGGGCTCGGAGGGCTACACCTTC; CDR3aa: CASGPRLQGSEGYTF
abundance: -; len: 16; j_gene: TRBJ1-2; v_gene: TRBV7-9; d_gene: -; CDR3nt: TGTGCCAGCAGCTTAGTGGCGACAACCGCTAACTATGGCTACACCTTC; CDR3aa: CASSLVATTANYGYTF
abundance: once; len: 15; j_gene: TRBJ2-1; v_gene: TRBV19; d_gene: -; CDR3nt: TGTGCCAGTAGTATAGCTAGCGAGCCCTACAATGAGCAGTTCTTC; CDR3aa: CASSIASEPYNEQFF
abundance: -; len: 13; j_gene: TRBJ2-1; v_gene: TRBV11-2; d_gene: -; CDR3nt: TGTGCCAGTTCAAGGGGGGGGGCCGCTGAGCAGTTCTTC; CDR3aa: CASSRGGAAEQFF
abundance: -; len: 13; j_gene: TRBJ2-1; v_gene: TRBV5-1; d_gene: TRBD2; CDR3nt: TGCGCCAGCAGGGCGGGGGGAAACAATGAGCAGTTCTTC; CDR3aa: CASRAGGNNEQFF
abundance: once; len: 15; j_gene: TRBJ2-3; v_gene: TRBV2; d_gene: TRBD2; CDR3nt: TGTGCCAGCAAAGGACTAGCGGGGGGCACAGATACGCAGTATTTT; CDR3aa: CASKGLAGGTDTQYF
abundance: few; len: 14; j_gene: TRBJ1-4; v_gene: TRBV6-2/TRBV6-3; d_gene: TRBD1; CDR3nt: TGTGCCAGCAGTCGACAGGGGGATCTTGAAAAACTGTTTTTT; CDR3aa: CASSRQGDLEKLFF
abundance: -; len: 12; j_gene: TRBJ1-1; v_gene: TRBV6-5; d_gene: TRBD1; CDR3nt: TGTGCCAGCAGCCCGCCGAGGGGGCAGGCTTTCTTT; CDR3aa: CASSPPRGQAFF
abundance: once; len: 16; j_gene: TRBJ2-2; v_gene: TRBV5-1; d_gene: TRBD2; CDR3nt: TGCGCCAGCAGCTTAGATAGCGGGGCAACCTCCGGGGAGCTGTTTTTT; CDR3aa: CASSLDSGATSGELFF
abundance: -; len: 13; j_gene: TRBJ2-5; v_gene: TRBV5-5; d_gene: -; CDR3nt: TGTGCCAGCAGCCCCTTGTACCAAGAGACCCAGTACTTC; CDR3aa: CASSPLYQETQYF
abundance: once; len: 15; j_gene: TRBJ1-2; v_gene: TRBV10-2; d_gene: TRBD1; CDR3nt: TGCGCCAGCAGTGACCAGGACAGGGGGGAACGCGGCTACACCTTC; CDR3aa: CASSDQDRGERGYTF
abundance: -; len: 15; j_gene: TRBJ2-5; v_gene: TRBV2; d_gene: TRBD2; CDR3nt: TGTGCCAGCAGTCTAGCGGGGGGATCTGGGGAGACCCAGTACTTC; CDR3aa: CASSLAGGSGETQYF
abundance: -; len: 14; j_gene: TRBJ2-3; v_gene: TRBV6-4; d_gene: -; CDR3nt: TGTGCCAGCAGTGACTCTCCGGGGAGAGATACGCAGTATTTT; CDR3aa: CASSDSPGRDTQYF
abundance: -; len: 15; j_gene: TRBJ2-3; v_gene: TRBV9; d_gene: TRBD1; CDR3nt: TGTGCCAGCAGCGACCGGACAGGGGACACAGATACGCAGTATTTT; CDR3aa: CASSDRTGDTDTQYF
abundance: -; len: 13; j_gene: TRBJ2-5; v_gene: TRBV6-5; d_gene: TRBD1; CDR3nt: TGTGCCAGCACCGAAACAGGGGAAGAGACCCAGTACTTC; CDR3aa: CASTETGEETQYF
abundance: -; len: 13; j_gene: TRBJ2-1; v_gene: TRBV30; d_gene: TRBD1; CDR3nt: TGTGCCTGGGACAGGGGAGGTTACAATGAGCAGTTCTTC; CDR3aa: CAWDRGGYNEQFF
abundance: -; len: 12; j_gene: TRBJ2-1; v_gene: TRBV24-1; d_gene: TRBD1; CDR3nt: TGTGCCACCAGTCAGGGGGACAATGAGCAGTTCTTC; CDR3aa: CATSQGDNEQFF
abundance: -; len: 13; j_gene: TRBJ1-2; v_gene: TRBV6-5; d_gene: -; CDR3nt: TGTGCCAGCAGTTGGGGGGTCAATTATGGCTACACCTTC; CDR3aa: CASSWGVNYGYTF
abundance: once; len: 16; j_gene: TRBJ1-5; v_gene: TRBV6-1; d_gene: -; CDR3nt: TGTGCCAGCAGTGAAAAGTGGGGGGGGGTCTCTCAGCCCCAGCATTTT; CDR3aa: CASSEKWGGVSQPQHF
abundance: -; len: 18; j_gene: TRBJ2-6; v_gene: TRBV4-1; d_gene: -; CDR3nt: TGCGCCAGCAGCCAAACGCGGGACAGAGTATCTGGGGCCAACGTCCTGACTTTC; CDR3aa: CASSQTRDRVSGANVLTF
abundance: -; len: 14; j_gene: TRBJ1-3; v_gene: TRBV5-5; d_gene: -; CDR3nt: TGTGCCAGCAGCTTGCAGGGGCCTGGAAACACCATATATTTT; CDR3aa: CASSLQGPGNTIYF
abundance: -; len: 14; j_gene: TRBJ1-1; v_gene: TRBV2; d_gene: -; CDR3nt: TGTGCCAGCAGTGAAGATGAGGGGAACACTGAAGCTTTCTTT; CDR3aa: CASSEDEGNTEAFF
abundance: -; len: 13; j_gene: TRBJ1-3; v_gene: TRBV11-2; d_gene: -; CDR3nt: TGTGCCAGCAGCCGTTCCTCTGGAAACACCATATATTTT; CDR3aa: CASSRSSGNTIYF